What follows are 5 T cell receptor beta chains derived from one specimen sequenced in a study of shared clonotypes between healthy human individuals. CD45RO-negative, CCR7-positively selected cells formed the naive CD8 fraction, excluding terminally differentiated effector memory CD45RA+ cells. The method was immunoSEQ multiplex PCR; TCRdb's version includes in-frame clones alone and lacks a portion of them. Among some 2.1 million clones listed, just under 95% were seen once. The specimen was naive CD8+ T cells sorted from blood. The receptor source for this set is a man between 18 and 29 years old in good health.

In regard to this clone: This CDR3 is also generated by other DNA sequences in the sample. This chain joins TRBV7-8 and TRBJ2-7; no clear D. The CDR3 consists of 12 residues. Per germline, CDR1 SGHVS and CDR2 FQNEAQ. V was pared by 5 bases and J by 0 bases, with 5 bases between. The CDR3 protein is CASSASSYEQYF. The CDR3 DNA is TGTGCCAGCAGCGCGAGCTCCTACGAGCAGTACTTC.

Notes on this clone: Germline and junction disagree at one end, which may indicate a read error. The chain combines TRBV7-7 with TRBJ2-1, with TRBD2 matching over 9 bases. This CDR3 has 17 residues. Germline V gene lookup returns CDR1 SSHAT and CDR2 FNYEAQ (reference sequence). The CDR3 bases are TGTGCTAGCAGCTTAGCGGTTGGCGGGGGGGCCTACAATGAGCAGTTCTTC. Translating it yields CASSLAVGGGAYNEQFF.

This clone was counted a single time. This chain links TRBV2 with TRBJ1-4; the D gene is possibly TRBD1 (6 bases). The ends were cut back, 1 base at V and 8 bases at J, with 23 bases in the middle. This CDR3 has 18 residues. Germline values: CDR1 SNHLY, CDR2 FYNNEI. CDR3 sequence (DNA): TGTGCCAGCAGTGAAGGTCCAAAGTTACAGGGAGAGGCGGAAAAACTGTTTTTT. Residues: CASSEGPKLQGEAEKLFF.

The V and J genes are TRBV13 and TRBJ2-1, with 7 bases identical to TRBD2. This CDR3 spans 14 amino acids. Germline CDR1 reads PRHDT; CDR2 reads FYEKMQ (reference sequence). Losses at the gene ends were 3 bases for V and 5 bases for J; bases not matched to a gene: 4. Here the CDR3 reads CASSLGTTDNEQFF. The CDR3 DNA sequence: TGTGCCAGCAGCTTGGGGACTACCGACAATGAGCAGTTCTTC.

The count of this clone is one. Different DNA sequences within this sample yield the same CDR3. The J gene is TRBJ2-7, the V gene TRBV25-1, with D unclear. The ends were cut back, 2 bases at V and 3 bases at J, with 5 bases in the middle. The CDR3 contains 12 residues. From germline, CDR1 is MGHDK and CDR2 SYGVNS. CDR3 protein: CASSEGGYEQYF. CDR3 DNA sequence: TGTGCCAGCAGTGAAGGTGGCTACGAGCAGTACTTC.